One sample yielded the 20 T cell receptor beta chains listed below, sequenced in a study of blood T cell repertoires in COVID-19. Clones were sequenced by immunoSEQ multiplex PCR, and TCRdb holds only the in-frame ones, with some missing. The data show under 300,000 clones, under 95% seen once. Sequencing was done on a sample of PBMCs or T cells enriched from blood (not recorded which). These TCRs come from a woman aged 18-35 years who had recovered from COVID-19.

This sequence joins TRBV27 and TRBJ1-5; D perhaps matches TRBD1 (6 bases). The CDR3 sequence is 17 residues long. Germline V gene data show CDR1 as MNHEY and CDR2 as SMNVEV (reference sequence). Trimming stripped 6 bases from V and 0 bases from J, with 18 bases between. The CDR3 nucleotides read TGTGCCAGCAGCCATCAGGGGCCGCCTTATAGCAATCAGCCCCAGCATTTT. It codes for CASSHQGPPYSNQPQHF.

This sequence joins TRBV7-2 and TRBJ2-3, with 10 bases fitting TRBD2. Germline CDR1 SGHTA, CDR2 FQGNSA. CDR3 size: 15 residues. V lost 5 bases to trimming and J lost 7 bases; unmatched junction nucleotides: 9. This CDR3 is CASSLLAGDHHTQYF. The CDR3 DNA is TGTGCCAGCAGCCTTCTAGCGGGAGATCATCATACGCAGTATTTT.

This clone has just one count. The rearrangement links TRBV7-2 to TRBJ2-7; 9 positions match TRBD1. Germline V gene lookup returns CDR1 SGHTA and CDR2 FQGNSA. J gave up 6 bases and V 4 bases, and 10 bases lay outside the gene matches. This CDR3 region has 15 residues. The CDR3 nucleotides are TGTGCCAGCAGCTATCCGGGACAGGGACAACGCGAGCAGTACTTC. It is translated as CASSYPGQGQREQYF.

As DNA, the CDR3 is TGTGCCAGCAGCCAAGACAGATCCGGGGAAAAACTGTTTTTT. Amino acid sequence: CASSQDRSGEKLFF. The J gene is TRBJ1-4, the V gene TRBV16; D may be TRBD1 (5 bases). V was shortened by 2 bases and J by 8 bases, with 12 bases between the two germline ends. The germline CDR1 and CDR2 sequences are KGHSY and FQNENV. The CDR3 contains 14 residues.

The chain carries TRBV7-8 and TRBJ1-1; unclear D gene. Trimming shortened V by 5 bases and J by 4 bases, and 8 bases separated the two germline ends. This CDR3 comprises 12 residues. Germline CDR1 is SGHVS and CDR2 is FQNEAQ. This CDR3 is CASSPRSTEAFF. The CDR3 DNA reads as TGTGCCAGCAGCCCTAGGTCCACTGAAGCTTTCTTT.

The CDR3 sequence is CAITGSAGGNEQFF. The CDR3 DNA reads as TGTGCCATCACGGGCAGCGCAGGGGGCAATGAGCAGTTCTTC. J is TRBJ2-1 and V is TRBV10-3; 7 nucleotides line up with TRBD1. This CDR3 has 14 amino acids. V dropped 7 bases and J dropped 6; count of bases not matched to a gene: 9. The V gene's germline CDR1 is ENHRY and CDR2 SYGVKD.

This clone came up a few times. The rearrangement uses TRBV27 and TRBJ2-1; 11 bases agree with TRBD2. The junction had 4 bases not matched to a gene; V was cut back by 0 bases and J by 9 bases. Germline V gene data show CDR1 as MNHEY and CDR2 as SMNVEV (reference sequence). The CDR3 sequence is 15 residues long. Here the CDR3 reads CASSLSTSGRLEQFF. The CDR3 DNA reads as TGTGCCAGCAGTTTATCCACTAGCGGGAGACTTGAGCAGTTCTTC.

The chain links TRBV29-1 to TRBJ2-1, with D perhaps TRBD2 (6 bases). V lost 7 bases, J lost 8 bases, and 21 bases lay in between. Germline CDR1 is SQVTM and CDR2 is ANQGSEA. The CDR3 is made up of 14 amino acids. The CDR3 reads CSAKLAGEAHEQFF. Written as DNA, the CDR3 is TGCAGCGCCAAACTAGCAGGAGAGGCCCATGAGCAGTTCTTC.

This chain connects TRBV18 to TRBJ2-5, with a weak D call TRBD1 (5 bases). The CDR3 spans 13 residues. The V end was cut by 3 bases, the J end by 5 bases, with 10 bases between. The germline V gene has CDR1 KGHSH and CDR2 LQKENI. As DNA, the CDR3 is TGTGCCAGCTCACCTGGGGCATATGAGACCCAGTACTTC. Protein product: CASSPGAYETQYF.

The V call is TRBV7-9, the J call TRBJ1-6; TRBD1 is a possible D gene (6 bases). V lost 1 base to trimming and J lost 9 bases, with 13 bases between them. Germline lookup yields CDR1 SEHNR and CDR2 FQNEAQ (reference sequence). The CDR3 covers 15 residues. CDR3 amino acids: CASSLDTGLGSPLHF. The CDR3 nucleotides are TGTGCCAGCAGCTTAGATACAGGGCTGGGTTCACCCCTCCACTTT.

The V gene is TRBV5-1, the J gene TRBJ1-1; weak D call: TRBD1 (6 bases). CDR3 length: 16 residues. Germline lookup yields CDR1 SGHRS and CDR2 YFSETQ. V lost 4 bases and J 1 base, leaving 17 bases between the germline ends. CDR3 DNA sequence: TGCGCCAGCAGCGCGATTACCAGGGGCTCGAACACTGAAGCTTTCTTT. It codes for CASSAITRGSNTEAFF.

The CDR3 protein is CASSGSGAHNEKLFF. CDR3 coding DNA: TGTGCCAGCAGTGGGAGCGGGGCCCACAATGAAAAACTGTTTTTT. The chain employs TRBV28 and TRBJ1-4, with a tentative D call TRBD1 (5 bases). CDR1 is MDHEN, CDR2 SYDVKM, per germline. CDR3 length equals 15 residues. V shed 5 bases and J shed 5 bases, with 15 bases lying between them.

The chain has TRBV5-8 and TRBJ1-2; D unclear. This CDR3 has 11 amino acids. Germline V lookup: CDR1 SGHTS, CDR2 YDEGEE. Trimming removed 1 base at V and 10 bases at J, with 8 bases between. Here the CDR3 DNA reads TGTGCCAGCAGCTTGCAGAAACACTACACCTTC. This sequence encodes CASSLQKHYTF.

The chain combines TRBV28 with TRBJ2-3, with 8 bases fitting TRBD1. V shed 8 bases and J 0 bases; nucleotides not matched to a gene: 4. The CDR3 has 14 residues. CDR1 is MDHEN and CDR2 is SYDVKM in the germline V gene. CDR3 sequence reads: CASLTGVSTDTQYF. CDR3 in DNA: TGTGCCAGCCTGACAGGGGTTAGCACAGATACGCAGTATTTT. The full variable domain, completed using reference TRBV28 and TRBJ2-3, is DVKVTQSSRYLVKRTGEKVFLECVQDMDHENMFWYRQDPGLGLRLIYFSYDVKMKEKGDIPEGYSVSREKKERFSLILESASTNQTSMYLCASLTGVSTDTQYFGPGTRLTVL.

J is TRBJ1-6 and V is TRBV5-5, with 11 bases lining up with TRBD1. This CDR3 region has 18 residues. V trimming: 7 bases; J trimming: 6 bases; junction bases outside the gene matches: 15. The V gene's germline CDR1 is SGHKS and CDR2 YYEKEE (reference sequence). The CDR3 protein is CASRPPGQGVSSNSPLHF. Here the CDR3 DNA reads TGTGCCAGCCGACCTCCGGGACAGGGGGTCTCCAGTAATTCACCCCTCCACTTT.

This clone has just one count. The chain is built from TRBV27 and TRBJ2-7; possible D gene TRBD2, 6 bases. CDR3 length equals 14 residues. Trimming stripped 0 bases from V and 0 bases from J, with 6 bases between. The germline gives CDR1 MNHEY, CDR2 SMNVEV (reference sequence). The chain's CDR3 is CASSLSRGSYEQYF. The CDR3 bases are TGTGCCAGCAGTTTATCGCGGGGCTCCTACGAGCAGTACTTC.

The V and J genes are TRBV19 and TRBJ1-4; 8 nucleotides align to TRBD1. Germline-derived CDR1 and CDR2 are LNHDA and SQIVND (reference sequence). V shed 4 bases and J 0 bases; nucleotides not matched to a gene: 10. The CDR3 length is 18 residues. The CDR3 reads CASSKRTGRGATNEKLFF. The CDR3 region has the DNA TGTGCCAGTAGTAAAAGGACAGGGAGGGGCGCAACTAATGAAAAACTGTTTTTT.

V and J are TRBV29-1 and TRBJ2-1; D call uncertain. CDR3 length: 11 amino acids. The V gene lost 4 bases and the J gene lost 5 bases, with 6 bases spanning the gap. Germline V lookup: CDR1 SQVTM, CDR2 ANQGSEA. DNA for the CDR3: TGCAGCGTTGGACAAGACAATGAGCAGTTCTTC. Amino acids: CSVGQDNEQFF.

This chain connects TRBV24-1 to TRBJ1-2, with D perhaps matching TRBD1 (5 bases). Germline loops: CDR1 KGHDR, CDR2 SFDVKD. V lost 5 bases and J 5 bases, leaving 8 bases between the germline ends. CDR3 size: 12 residues. The CDR3 here is CATSGPGYGYTF. For the CDR3, the DNA is TGTGCCACCAGTGGTCCAGGGTATGGCTACACCTTC.

J is TRBJ2-7 and V is TRBV11-3; 8 positions match TRBD1. Germline-derived CDR1 and CDR2 are SGHNT and YENEEA. This CDR3 is built from 15 residues. The V segment lost 3 bases and the J segment 3 bases; nucleotides outside the gene matches: 7. This chain's CDR3 is CASSFMGQAIYEQYF. CDR3 bases: TGTGCCAGCAGCTTCATGGGACAGGCTATCTACGAGCAGTACTTC.